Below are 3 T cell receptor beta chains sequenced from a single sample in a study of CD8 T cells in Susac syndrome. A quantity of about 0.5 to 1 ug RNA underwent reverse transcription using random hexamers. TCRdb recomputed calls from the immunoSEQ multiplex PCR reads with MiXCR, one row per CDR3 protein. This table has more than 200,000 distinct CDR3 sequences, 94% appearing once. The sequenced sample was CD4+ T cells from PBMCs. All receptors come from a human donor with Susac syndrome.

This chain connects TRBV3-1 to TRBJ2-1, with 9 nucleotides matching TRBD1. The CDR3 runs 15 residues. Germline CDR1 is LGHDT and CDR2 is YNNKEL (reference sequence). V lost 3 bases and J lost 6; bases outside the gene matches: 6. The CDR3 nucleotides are TGTGCCAGCAGCCACTCCGGGACAGGGAGCAATGAGCAGTTCTTC. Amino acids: CASSHSGTGSNEQFF.

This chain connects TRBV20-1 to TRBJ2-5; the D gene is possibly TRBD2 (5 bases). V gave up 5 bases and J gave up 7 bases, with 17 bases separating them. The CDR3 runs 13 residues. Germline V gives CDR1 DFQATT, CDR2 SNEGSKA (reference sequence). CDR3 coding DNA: TGCAGTGCTCTCCCCTCTAGCCCGAGGACCCAGTACTTC. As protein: CSALPSSPRTQYF.

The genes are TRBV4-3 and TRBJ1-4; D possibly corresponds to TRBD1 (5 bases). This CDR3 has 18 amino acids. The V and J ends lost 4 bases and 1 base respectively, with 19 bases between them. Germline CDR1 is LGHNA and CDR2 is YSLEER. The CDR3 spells CASSREWGPERTNEKLFF. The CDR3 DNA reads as TGCGCCAGCAGCCGGGAATGGGGACCAGAAAGAACTAATGAAAAACTGTTTTTT.